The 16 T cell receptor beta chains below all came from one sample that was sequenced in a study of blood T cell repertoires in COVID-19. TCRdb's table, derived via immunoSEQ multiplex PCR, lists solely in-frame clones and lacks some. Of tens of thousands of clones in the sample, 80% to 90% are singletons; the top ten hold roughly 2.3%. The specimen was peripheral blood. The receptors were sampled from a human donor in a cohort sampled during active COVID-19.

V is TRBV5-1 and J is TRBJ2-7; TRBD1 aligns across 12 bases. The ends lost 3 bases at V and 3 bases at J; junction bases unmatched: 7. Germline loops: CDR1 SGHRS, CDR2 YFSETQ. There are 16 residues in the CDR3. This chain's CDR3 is CASSSGTGGAGYEQYF. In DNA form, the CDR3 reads TGCGCCAGCAGCTCCGGGACAGGGGGCGCCGGCTACGAGCAGTACTTC.

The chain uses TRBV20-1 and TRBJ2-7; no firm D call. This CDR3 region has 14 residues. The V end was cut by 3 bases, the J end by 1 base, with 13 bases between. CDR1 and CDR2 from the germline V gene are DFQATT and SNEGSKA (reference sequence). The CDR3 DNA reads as TGCAGTGCTAGTCACCCAGGCGTATCCTACGAGCAGTACTTC. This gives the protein CSASHPGVSYEQYF.

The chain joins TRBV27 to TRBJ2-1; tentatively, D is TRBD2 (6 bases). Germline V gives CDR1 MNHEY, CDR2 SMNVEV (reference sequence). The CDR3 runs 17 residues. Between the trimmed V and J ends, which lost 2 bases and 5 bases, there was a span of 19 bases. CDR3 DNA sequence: TGTGCCAGCAGTTTAAGTGGGTGGAGGGGCCGAAACAATGAGCAGTTCTTC. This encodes CASSLSGWRGRNNEQFF.

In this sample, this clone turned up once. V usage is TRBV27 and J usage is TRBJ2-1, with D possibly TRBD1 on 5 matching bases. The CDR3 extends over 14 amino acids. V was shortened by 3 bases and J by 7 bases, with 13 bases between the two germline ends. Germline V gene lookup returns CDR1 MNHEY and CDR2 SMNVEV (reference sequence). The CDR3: CASSLAHPGNEQFF. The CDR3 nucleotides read TGTGCCAGCAGTTTGGCCCATCCAGGGAATGAGCAGTTCTTC.

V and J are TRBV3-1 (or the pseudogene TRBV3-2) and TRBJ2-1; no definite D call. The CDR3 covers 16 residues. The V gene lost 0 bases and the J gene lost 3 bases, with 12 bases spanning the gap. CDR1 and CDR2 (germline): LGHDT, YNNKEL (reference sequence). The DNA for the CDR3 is TGTGCCAGCAGCCAAGAGAAACGGCCGGGCTACAATGAGCAGTTCTTC. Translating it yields CASSQEKRPGYNEQFF.

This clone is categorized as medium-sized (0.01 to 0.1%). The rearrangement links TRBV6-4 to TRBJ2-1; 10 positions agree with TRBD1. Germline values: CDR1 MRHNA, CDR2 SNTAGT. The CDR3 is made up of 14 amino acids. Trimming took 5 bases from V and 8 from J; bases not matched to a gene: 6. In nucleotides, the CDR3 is TGTGCCAGCAGTACGGGACAGGGGCACGATGAGCAGTTCTTC. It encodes CASSTGQGHDEQFF.

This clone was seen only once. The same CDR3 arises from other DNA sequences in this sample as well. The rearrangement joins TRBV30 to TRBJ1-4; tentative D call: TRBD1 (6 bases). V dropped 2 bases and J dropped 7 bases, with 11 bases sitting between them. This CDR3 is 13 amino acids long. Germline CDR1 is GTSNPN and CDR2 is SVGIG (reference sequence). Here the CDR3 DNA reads TGTGCCTGGAGTACAGGGAGGGGTGAAAAACTGTTTTTT. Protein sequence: CAWSTGRGEKLFF.

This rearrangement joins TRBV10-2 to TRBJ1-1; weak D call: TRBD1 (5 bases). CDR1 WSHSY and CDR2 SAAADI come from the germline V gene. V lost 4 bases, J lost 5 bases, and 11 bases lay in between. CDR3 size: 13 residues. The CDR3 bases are TGCGCCAGCAGTGTAATGGGGGGAACTGAAGCTTTCTTT. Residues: CASSVMGGTEAFF.

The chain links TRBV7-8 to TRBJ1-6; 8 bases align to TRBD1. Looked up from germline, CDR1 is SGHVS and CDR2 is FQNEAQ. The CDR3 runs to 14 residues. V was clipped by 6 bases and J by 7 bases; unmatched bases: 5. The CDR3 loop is CASRVGQENSPLHF. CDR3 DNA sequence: TGTGCCAGCAGGGTGGGACAGGAGAATTCACCCCTCCACTTT.

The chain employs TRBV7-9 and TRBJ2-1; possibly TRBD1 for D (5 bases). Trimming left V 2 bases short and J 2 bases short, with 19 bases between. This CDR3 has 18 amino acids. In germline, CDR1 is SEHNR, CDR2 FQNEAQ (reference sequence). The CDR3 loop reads CASSLILTTEVPYNEQFF. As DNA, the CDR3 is TGTGCCAGCAGCTTAATCCTTACGACAGAAGTTCCCTACAATGAGCAGTTCTTC.

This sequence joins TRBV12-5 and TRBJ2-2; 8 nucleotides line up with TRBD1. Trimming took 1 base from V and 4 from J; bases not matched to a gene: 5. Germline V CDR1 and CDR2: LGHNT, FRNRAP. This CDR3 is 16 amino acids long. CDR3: CASGLADRVITGELFF. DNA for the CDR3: TGTGCTAGTGGTTTGGCGGACAGGGTTATCACCGGGGAGCTGTTTTTT.

For the CDR3, the DNA is TGTGCCAGCTCCTACCGCCCCCAGGGAACCCCCTACACCTTC. Protein sequence: CASSYRPQGTPYTF. This chain uses TRBV19 with TRBJ1-2, with a possible D match to TRBD1 (5 bases). Germline lookup yields CDR1 LNHDA and CDR2 SQIVND (reference sequence). Trimming removed 9 bases at V and 10 bases at J, with 24 bases between. This CDR3 is built from 14 residues.

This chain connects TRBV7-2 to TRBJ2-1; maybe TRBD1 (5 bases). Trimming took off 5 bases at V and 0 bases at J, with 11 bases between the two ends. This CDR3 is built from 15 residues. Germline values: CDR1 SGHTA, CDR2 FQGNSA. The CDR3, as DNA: TGTGCCAGCAGCAGTAGACAGAGCTCCTACAATGAGCAGTTCTTC. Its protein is CASSSRQSSYNEQFF.

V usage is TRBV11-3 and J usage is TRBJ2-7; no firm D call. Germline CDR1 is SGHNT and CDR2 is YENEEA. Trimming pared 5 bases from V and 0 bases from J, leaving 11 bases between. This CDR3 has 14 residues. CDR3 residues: CASSRLPGSYEQYF. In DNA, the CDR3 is TGTGCCAGCAGCCGCCTCCCGGGCTCCTACGAGCAGTACTTC.

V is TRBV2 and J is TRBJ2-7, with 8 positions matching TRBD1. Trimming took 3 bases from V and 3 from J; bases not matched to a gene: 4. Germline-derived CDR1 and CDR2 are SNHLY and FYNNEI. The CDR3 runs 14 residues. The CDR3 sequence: CASSDWTGNYEQYF. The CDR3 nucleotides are TGTGCCAGCAGTGATTGGACAGGGAACTACGAGCAGTACTTC.

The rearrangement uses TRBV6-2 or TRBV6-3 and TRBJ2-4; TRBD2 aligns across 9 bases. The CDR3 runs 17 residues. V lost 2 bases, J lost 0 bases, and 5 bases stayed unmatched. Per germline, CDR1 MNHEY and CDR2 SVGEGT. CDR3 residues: CASSYGAGGLAKNIQYF. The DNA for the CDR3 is TGTGCCAGCAGTTACGGAGCGGGGGGCCTAGCCAAAAACATTCAGTACTTC.